This entry describes one T cell receptor beta chain. Its specific antigen is unknown. Base-call qualities are not available, and no considerably larger clone is one nucleotide away. The data belong to a study of shared clonotypes between healthy human individuals (dated by TCRdb to the early 2020s). Study-level background: Three men and a couple of women, aged 18 to 49 years, made up the cohort. Blood TCR repertoires of roughly five healthy adults were deeply sequenced to estimate repertoire size and the extent of clonotype sharing between individuals. To increase sequencing depth and limit assay-specific biases, TCR repertoire library preparation and sequencing were carried out by different laboratories using diverse techniques. Per donor, leukapheresis produced somewhere between about 0.8 and 9 billion PBMCs. For each donor, CD4 naive and CD4 memory were each run on three plates, CD8 naive on two plates, and CD8 memory on one plate. Results and caveats for the whole study, not just this receptor: Incomplete sequencing was indicated by rarefaction of sorted-subset datasets, despite the large sequencing depth. Sampling was restricted to blood, and TCR repertoires in tissues likely differ from the TCR repertoires found in blood. Larger estimated clonotype richness was generally found for naive subsets than for memory subsets. Because the study included a small number of donors, the genetic and exposure-history diversity represented was limited. Compared with non-shared clonotypes, clonotypes shared by all four sorted-subset donors had higher generation probabilities. Pairwise subsampling led to the expectation that sequencing depth would affect the degree of clonotype sharing among donors. About 5% of naive CD4, 3.5% of naive CD8, approximately 2.2% of memory CD4, and about 0.4% of memory CD8 clonotypes were shared across several donors.

TCR CDR3 regions were amplified from genomic DNA by multiplex PCR using the deep immunoSEQ assay. Genomic DNA extracted from each cell subset was distributed evenly over all wells of several immunoSEQ 96-well plates, and each plate served as one replicate. For sorted subsets, each replicate PCR was loaded with about 0.2 ug genomic DNA, equivalent to some 27,000 T cell genomes. Purified libraries were measured with a Qubit 3.0 fluorometer, size-checked on a Bioanalyzer 2100, and measured again with the KAPA Library Quantification kit. A separate single-read 150-cycle Illumina NextSeq 550 flow cell was used to sequence each immunoSEQ 96-well plate. Per the original workflow: Because the immunoSEQ output included only junctional sequences and no quality scores, the filtering could not be the same as the filtering used for full-length reads. To assign V/J genes and CDR3, sequences were annotated against IMGT germline references using PyIR, a Python wrapper for IgBLAST v1.9. Reads with weak V/J assignments (E-value above 1e-6), missing CDR3, stop codons, out-of-frame junctions, or ambiguous translated residues were removed. A V3J clonotype was defined by an identical inferred V gene, J gene, and CDR3 amino acid sequence. To compute the percentage overlap between repertoires, the number of shared unique clonotypes was divided by the size of the smaller repertoire. Richness of each repertoire was evaluated using RTK rarefaction, the Chao1 estimator, and Recon v2.1 estimates of unobserved clonotypes. Generation probabilities for all TCRbeta clonotypes obtained by the gDNA method from a few donors were computed using OLGA. TCRdb's version of the immuneACCESS table is confined to in-frame rearrangements and falls short of the full clone set. An unresolved V gene accounts for under half of the shortfall where checked; the remainder is of unknown origin. The V and J calls and clone size come from that table; D and trimming were worked out from the DNA. Recorded for this sample are approximately 2,300,000 clones; under 95% of them occurred a single time. The biggest ten clones account for more than 0.35% of the sample.

There are 14 amino acids in the CDR3, from cysteine to phenylalanine inclusive. Only CDR3 DNA is held: 42 bases, read in frame from base 1. V lost 6 bases and J lost 5 bases; the stretch between them is 16 bases long. Reading the germline V gene gives CDR1 LGHNT and CDR2 FRNRAP. Donors were healthy HIV-negative adults with no recently reported acute infections or vaccinations. Every donor was a Caucasian adult living in Nashville, Tennessee, USA. CD4+ T cells were enriched by magnetic negative selection; naive cells were then positively selected on CD45RA, and the negative fraction formed the memory subset. Blood was obtained by leukapheresis, after which PBMCs were separated by Ficoll-Histopaque density gradient centrifugation and cryopreserved in liquid nitrogen vapor phase. Analytical flow cytometry was used to check the purity and quantity of every magnetically sorted T cell population. Genomic DNA was isolated from each sorted fraction and quantified by UV absorbance on a Nanodrop 2000c.

The sequence is built from TRBV12-5 and TRBJ2-5; no D gene call is confident. The receptor comes from a man in his late teens or twenties in good health. Some clones in this sample may be carry-over from other donors' samples. Source material: naive CD4+ T cells from PBMCs. The meaning of the sample's cell subset or site label: CD45RA+ positively selected. The DNA sequence is given as TGTGCTAGTGGCCCCGGTGGGCCCGGGGAGACCCAGTACTTC. This yields the protein CASGPGGPGETQYF.